This TCR beta chain stems from a study of blood T cell repertoires in COVID-19. Across the whole study: The study drew acute and convalescent COVID-19 samples from the United States, Italy and Spain. Sample material is recorded as cDNA or gDNA derived from T cells, B-cell-depleted T cells, or PBMCs.

In the authors' workflow: Cell counts per sample came from amplifying reference gene primers. Sequencing was performed with immunoSEQ multiplex PCR; in TCRdb, only in-frame clones are kept and a portion is missing. V and J calls and clone size are given by that table; D and trimming were obtained from the DNA. The table has fewer than 350,000 clones, approximately 80% seen once; the top ten hold 2.5% to 3%. Germline CDR1 SGHDN, CDR2 FVKESK. V lost 2 bases, J lost 2 bases, and 6 bases lay in between. This CDR3 is 14 amino acids long. Input material: peripheral blood. This TCR was sampled from a woman aged 55-70 years with active or convalescent COVID-19. The chain uses TRBV14 and TRBJ1-4; possible D gene TRBD1, 6 bases. The CDR3 DNA reads TGTGCCAGCAGCCAACAGGGGACTAATGAAAAACTGTTTTTT. Translated: CASSQQGTNEKLFF.